One sample yielded the 26 T cell receptor beta chains listed below, sequenced in a study of technical replicates of blood from several donors. The table came from immunoSEQ multiplex PCR; TCRdb's copy has only in-frame clones and leaves some out. The sample has 50,000 to 65,000 clones, about nine tenths seen once; the top ten hold more than 4%. The sample was PBMCs. The receptors originated from a human donor in good health. Some clones in this sample may be carry-over from other donors' samples.

The chain combines TRBV5-1 with TRBJ1-5; D perhaps matches TRBD1 (6 bases). The germline V gene has CDR1 SGHRS and CDR2 YFSETQ. This CDR3 comprises 14 residues. The germline V and J ends were trimmed by 5 bases and 3 bases, with 12 bases remaining between them. Here the CDR3 DNA reads TGCGCCAGCAGTCTAGGACAGATCAATCAGCCCCAGCATTTT. It encodes CASSLGQINQPQHF.

The V and J genes are TRBV6-6 and TRBJ2-3; 10 nucleotides line up with TRBD1. This CDR3 spans 16 amino acids. CDR1 and CDR2 from the germline V gene are MNHNY and SVGAGI (reference sequence). Germline trimming cut 0 bases from V and 3 bases from J; bases unmatched to any gene: 3. The CDR3 DNA is TGTGCCAGCAGTTACTCTGGACAGGGGGGGACAGATACGCAGTATTTT. Protein: CASSYSGQGGTDTQYF.

The DNA for the CDR3 is TGTGCCAGCAGCCTCACAGTGGGAGGGGGAGAGCAGTACTTC. Amino acids: CASSLTVGGGEQYF. V usage is TRBV5-4 and J usage is TRBJ2-7; weak D call: TRBD2 (7 bases). CDR3 length: 14 amino acids. V shed 4 bases and J shed 7 bases, with 18 bases lying between them. The germline V gene encodes CDR1 SGHNT and CDR2 YYREEE (reference sequence).

V gene TRBV7-9 combines with J gene TRBJ1-1; possible D gene TRBD1, 5 bases. Looked up from germline, CDR1 is SEHNR and CDR2 is FQNEAQ (reference sequence). CDR3 size: 13 residues. V was pared by 2 bases and J by 4 bases, with 8 bases between. CDR3 amino acids: CASSLRGGTEAFF. The CDR3 region has the DNA TGTGCCAGCAGCTTAAGGGGCGGCACTGAAGCTTTCTTT.

For the CDR3, the DNA is TGCGCCAGCAGCCAAGCAAGCGGCCCCTACGAGCAGTACTTC. Translated, it gives CASSQASGPYEQYF. The chain couples TRBV4-3 to TRBJ2-7, with D perhaps matching TRBD2 (5 bases). CDR3 length equals 14 residues. Germline V gene lookup returns CDR1 LGHNA and CDR2 YSLEER. The V and J ends lost 1 base and 2 bases respectively, with 9 bases between them.

This clone was counted between two and nine times. The chain links TRBV2 to TRBJ1-5; no reliable D call. The V end lost 5 bases, the J end lost 9 bases, and 17 bases lay between the germline ends. The CDR3 length is 14 residues. Germline CDR1 is SNHLY and CDR2 is FYNNEI. The CDR3 DNA reads TGTGCCAGCAGTTATGTCCCTACCCGATCGCCCCAGCATTTT. Translated, it gives CASSYVPTRSPQHF.

A single count supports this clone. The chain recombines TRBV18 with TRBJ1-2; D is unclear. V was shortened by 2 bases and J by 5 bases, with 12 bases between the two germline ends. CDR1 and CDR2 (germline): KGHSH, LQKENI. This CDR3 has 14 residues. The CDR3 sequence: CASSPEYTRYGYTF. CDR3 nucleotide sequence: TGTGCCAGCTCACCAGAATACACCCGTTATGGCTACACCTTC.

V usage is TRBV7-9 and J usage is TRBJ2-2; D ambiguous. There are 12 residues in the CDR3. Between the trimmed V and J ends, which lost 5 bases and 10 bases, there was a span of 11 bases. Looked up from germline, CDR1 is SEHNR and CDR2 is FQNEAQ (reference sequence). This CDR3 is CASSGPFEELFF. Written as DNA, the CDR3 is TGTGCCAGCAGCGGCCCCTTCGAGGAGCTGTTTTTT.

The chain uses TRBV6-1 and TRBJ2-7, with 7 bases aligning to TRBD1. The germline V gene encodes CDR1 MNHNS and CDR2 SASEGT. The V segment lost 5 bases and the J segment 3 bases; nucleotides outside the gene matches: 7. The CDR3 extends over 14 amino acids. CDR3 amino acids: CASSLWDSIYEQYF. The CDR3 region has the DNA TGTGCCAGCAGTCTGTGGGACAGCATCTACGAGCAGTACTTC.

V gene TRBV4-1 combines with J gene TRBJ2-5, with 11 positions matching TRBD2. Looked up from germline, CDR1 is MGHRA and CDR2 is YSYEKL. The CDR3 covers 16 residues. Germline trimming cut 3 bases from V and 5 bases from J; bases unmatched to any gene: 8. The CDR3 DNA reads as TGCGCCAGCAGCCAGAGCACTAGCGGGAGTTGGGAGACCCAGTACTTC. Translated, it gives CASSQSTSGSWETQYF.

V gene TRBV2 combines with J gene TRBJ2-7; tentatively, D is TRBD1 (6 bases). Looked up from germline, CDR1 is SNHLY and CDR2 is FYNNEI. V lost 4 bases to trimming and J lost 9 bases, with 13 bases between them. The CDR3 consists of 12 residues. The CDR3 spells CASSGQGNLQYF. For the CDR3, the DNA is TGTGCCAGCAGTGGTCAGGGGAATTTGCAGTACTTC.

The rearrangement joins TRBV7-9 to TRBJ1-5; D not certain. This CDR3 spans 15 amino acids. Germline loops: CDR1 SEHNR, CDR2 FQNEAQ (reference sequence). Trimming removed 3 bases at V and 1 base at J, with 10 bases between. CDR3 DNA: TGTGCCAGCAGCTTGGACGGACTCAGCAATCAGCCCCAGCATTTT. Translation gives CASSLDGLSNQPQHF.

The chain links TRBV7-2 to TRBJ2-7; D possibly corresponds to TRBD2 (7 bases). Trimming removed 6 bases from V and 2 bases from J, with 14 bases in between. Germline CDR1 SGHTA, CDR2 FQGNSA. The CDR3 covers 14 residues. As DNA, the CDR3 is TGTGCCAGCAGACAGCGGGGACAAGCCTACGAGCAGTACTTC. Its translation is CASRQRGQAYEQYF.

CDR3 DNA: TGTGCCAGCAGCTTAATCCCCCTAGCGGCTATGGGGGAGACCCAGTACTTC. It specifies CASSLIPLAAMGETQYF. The chain links TRBV7-2 to TRBJ2-5, with TRBD2 matching over 7 bases. This CDR3 comprises 17 residues. Germline CDR1 reads SGHTA; CDR2 reads FQGNSA. V trimming: 2 bases; J trimming: 5 bases; junction bases outside the gene matches: 14.

This chain links TRBV27 with TRBJ1-5; D uncertain. V was cut by 2 bases and J by 4 bases, with 6 bases left in between. This CDR3 spans 13 amino acids. Germline V gene data show CDR1 as MNHEY and CDR2 as SMNVEV (reference sequence). CDR3 region: CASSLEANQPQHF. The CDR3 DNA follows: TGTGCCAGCAGTTTAGAGGCTAATCAGCCCCAGCATTTT.

The count of this clone is one. The chain recombines TRBV29-1 with TRBJ1-1; D gene uncertain. The CDR3 totals 12 residues. Germline CDR1 reads SQVTM; CDR2 reads ANQGSEA. Trimming pared 3 bases from V and 2 bases from J, leaving 7 bases between. CDR3 sequence: CSVDVLNTEAFF. Written as DNA, the CDR3 is TGCAGCGTTGATGTGTTAAACACTGAAGCTTTCTTT.

J is TRBJ2-1 and V is TRBV5-1, with D tentatively TRBD1 (5 bases). CDR1 is SGHRS, CDR2 YFSETQ, per germline. V was trimmed by 0 bases and J by 15 bases, leaving 16 bases between them. The CDR3 loop spans 13 amino acids. CDR3 sequence (DNA): TGCGCCAGCAGCTTGGAGACGCGTAGGGGATGGTTCTTC. It translates to CASSLETRRGWFF.

This clone showed up just a few times. The chain links TRBV14 to TRBJ1-1; D is undetermined. V lost 6 bases to trimming and J lost 2 bases, with 16 bases between them. The CDR3 sequence is 15 residues long. The germline CDR1 and CDR2 sequences are SGHDN and FVKESK. In nucleotides, the CDR3 is TGTGCCAGCAGTCCGCTGGACTGGCCAAACACTGAAGCTTTCTTT. This sequence encodes CASSPLDWPNTEAFF.

The chain combines TRBV6-4 with TRBJ2-1; TRBD2 matches at 10 bases. The CDR3 totals 15 residues. Germline-derived CDR1 and CDR2 are MRHNA and SNTAGT. J lost 5 bases, V lost 4 bases, and 5 bases had no gene match. CDR3 DNA sequence: TGTGCCAGCAGTGTCCTAGCGGGGGATAACAATGAGCAGTTCTTC. Translating it yields CASSVLAGDNNEQFF.

In DNA form, the CDR3 reads TGTGCCAGCAGCGCGGTCTCTAGCGGGGGGGTGGAGACCCAGTACTTC. Protein: CASSAVSSGGVETQYF. J is TRBJ2-5 and V is TRBV9; 12 nucleotides line up with TRBD2. J gave up 5 bases and V 3 bases, and 8 bases lay outside the gene matches. The CDR3 length is 16 residues. From germline, CDR1 is SGDLS and CDR2 YYNGEE.

The chain links TRBV29-1 to TRBJ2-2; 8 positions match TRBD2. Germline V gene lookup returns CDR1 SQVTM and CDR2 ANQGSEA. This CDR3 comprises 14 residues. V gave up 6 bases and J gave up 2 bases; unmatched junction bases: 5. The CDR3 region has the DNA TGCAGCGTGAAAGCGGGAGCCAACACCGGGGAGCTGTTTTTT. Amino acid sequence: CSVKAGANTGELFF.

This clone was seen more than once but under ten times. The chain employs TRBV29-1 and TRBJ1-3, with TRBD1 identical over 11 bases. CDR1 and CDR2 (germline): SQVTM, ANQGSEA. This CDR3 is 14 amino acids long. V was pared by 5 bases and J by 2 bases, with 2 bases of the junction left unmatched. CDR3 protein: CSVWDRGAGNTIYF. In DNA, the CDR3 is TGCAGCGTTTGGGACAGGGGGGCTGGAAACACCATATATTTT.

As DNA, the CDR3 is TGCAGCGTTGAAAGGGACAGGGAACACGAGCAGTACTTC. Amino acid sequence: CSVERDREHEQYF. The V call is TRBV29-1, the J call TRBJ2-7; 9 bases map to TRBD1. Germline CDR1 reads SQVTM; CDR2 reads ANQGSEA. This CDR3 comprises 13 residues. The V and J ends lost 2 bases and 5 bases, in that order; junction bases with no gene match: 4.

The chain couples TRBV4-2 to TRBJ2-7; 9 bases match TRBD2. CDR3 length: 21 residues. J gave up 3 bases and V 1 base, and 22 bases lay outside the gene matches. CDR1 and CDR2 (germline): LGHNA, YNFKEQ. CDR3 DNA: TGTGCCAGCAGCCAAGCCTCTGAGGCAGTAGCGGGAGTCCCCGACCACTACGAGCAGTACTTC. This sequence encodes CASSQASEAVAGVPDHYEQYF.

The V gene is TRBV4-2, the J gene TRBJ2-5; 10 nucleotides line up with TRBD2. With 1 base clipped from V and 4 bases from J, the junction kept 6 bases outside the gene matches. Per germline, CDR1 LGHNA and CDR2 YNFKEQ. The CDR3 runs 16 residues. The CDR3 DNA follows: TGTGCCAGCAGCCAAGCAGCGGGGGGGCCGGGAGAGACCCAGTACTTC. Residues: CASSQAAGGPGETQYF.

J is TRBJ1-2 and V is TRBV11-2, with TRBD1 matching over 9 bases. The V segment lost 5 bases and the J segment 5 bases; nucleotides outside the gene matches: 9. The CDR3 has 15 residues. Germline V gene data show CDR1 as SGHAT and CDR2 as FQNNGV. CDR3 sequence reads: CASSDLRGTGYGYTF. DNA of the CDR3: TGTGCCAGCAGCGACCTCCGTGGGACAGGGTATGGCTACACCTTC.